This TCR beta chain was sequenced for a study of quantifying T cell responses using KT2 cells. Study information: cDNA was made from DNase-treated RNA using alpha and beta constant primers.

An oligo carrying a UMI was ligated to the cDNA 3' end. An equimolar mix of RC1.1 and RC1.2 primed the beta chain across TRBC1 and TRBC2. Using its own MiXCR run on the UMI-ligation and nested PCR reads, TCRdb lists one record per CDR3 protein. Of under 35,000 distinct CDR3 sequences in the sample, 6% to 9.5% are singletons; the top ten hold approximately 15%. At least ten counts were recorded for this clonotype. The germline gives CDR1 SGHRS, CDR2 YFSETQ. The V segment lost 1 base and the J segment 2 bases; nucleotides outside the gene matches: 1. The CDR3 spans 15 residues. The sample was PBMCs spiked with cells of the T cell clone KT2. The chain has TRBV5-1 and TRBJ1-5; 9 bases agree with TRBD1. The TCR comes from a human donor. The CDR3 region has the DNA TGCGCCAGCAGCTTGACAGGGGGCGGCAATCAGCCCCAGCATTTT. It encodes CASSLTGGGNQPQHF.